This T cell receptor beta chain was profiled in a study of response to subunit inactivated influenza vaccine. The CDR3 consists of 15 residues. With 8 bases removed from V and 8 bases from J, the gap between germline ends came to 22 bases. CDR1 and CDR2 from the germline V gene are MGHDK and SYGVNS. TCRdb reanalysed the RT-PCR reads using MiXCR and keeps one entry per CDR3 protein. This sample yields about 500,000 distinct CDR3 sequences, of which approximately 7.2% are seen a single time; approximately 14% belongs to the top ten. This clonotype was found a few times. The rearrangement links TRBV25-1 to TRBJ1-3, with D perhaps matching TRBD1 (5 bases). The TCR was taken from a man aged 45-69 years who received an inactivated influenza vaccine. The specimen was PBMCs from blood, collected 23 months after vaccination. The DNA for the CDR3 is TGTGCCAGCGGTCGGCAGGACACGAGGGGACACACCATATATTTT. Amino acids: CASGRQDTRGHTIYF.